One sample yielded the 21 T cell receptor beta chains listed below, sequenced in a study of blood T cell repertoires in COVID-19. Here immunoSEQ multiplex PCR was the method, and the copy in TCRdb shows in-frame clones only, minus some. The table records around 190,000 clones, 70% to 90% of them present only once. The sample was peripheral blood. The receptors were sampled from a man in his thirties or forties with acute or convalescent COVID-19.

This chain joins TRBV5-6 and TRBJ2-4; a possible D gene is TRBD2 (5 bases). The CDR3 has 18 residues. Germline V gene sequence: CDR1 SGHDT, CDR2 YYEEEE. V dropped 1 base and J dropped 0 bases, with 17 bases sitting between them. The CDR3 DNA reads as TGTGCCAGCAGCTTGAGGGATAGGTCCGGACTAGCCAAAAACATTCAGTACTTC. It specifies CASSLRDRSGLAKNIQYF.

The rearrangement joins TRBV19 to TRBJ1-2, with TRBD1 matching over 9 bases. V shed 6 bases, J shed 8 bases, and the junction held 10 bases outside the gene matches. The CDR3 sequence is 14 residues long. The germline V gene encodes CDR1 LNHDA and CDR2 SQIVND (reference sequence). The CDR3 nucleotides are TGTGCCAGTAGGAGGGGACAGGGTATCGTCGGCTACACCTTC. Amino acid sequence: CASRRGQGIVGYTF.

The DNA for the CDR3 is TGTGCCAGCATCAAAAACCGGGACAACTACGAGCAGTACTTC. Translated: CASIKNRDNYEQYF. The chain uses TRBV7-8 and TRBJ2-7, with a weak D call TRBD1 (6 bases). The V and J ends lost 7 bases and 3 bases respectively, with 16 bases between them. CDR3 length equals 14 residues. CDR1 is SGHVS and CDR2 is FQNEAQ in the germline V gene.

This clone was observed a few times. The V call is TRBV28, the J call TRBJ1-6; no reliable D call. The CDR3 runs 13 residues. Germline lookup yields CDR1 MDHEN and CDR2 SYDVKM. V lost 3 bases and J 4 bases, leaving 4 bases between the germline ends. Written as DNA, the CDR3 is TGTGCCAGCAGTTTGACTTATAATTCACCCCTCCACTTT. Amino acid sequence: CASSLTYNSPLHF. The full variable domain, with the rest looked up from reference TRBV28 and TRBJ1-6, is DVKVTQSSRYLVKRTGEKVFLECVQDMDHENMFWYRQDPGLGLRLIYFSYDVKMKEKGDIPEGYSVSREKKERFSLILESASTNQTSMYLCASSLTYNSPLHFGNGTRLTVT.

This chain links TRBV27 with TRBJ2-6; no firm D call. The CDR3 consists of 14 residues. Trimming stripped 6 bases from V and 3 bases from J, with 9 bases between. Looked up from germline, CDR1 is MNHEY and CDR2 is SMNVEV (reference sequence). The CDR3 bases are TGTGCCAGCAGCCCAAGCCTTGGGGCCAACGTCCTGACTTTC. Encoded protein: CASSPSLGANVLTF.

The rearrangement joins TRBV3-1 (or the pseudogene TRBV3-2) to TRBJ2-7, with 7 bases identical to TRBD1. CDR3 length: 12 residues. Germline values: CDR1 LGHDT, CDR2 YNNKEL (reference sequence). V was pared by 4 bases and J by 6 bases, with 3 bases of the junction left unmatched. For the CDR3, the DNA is TGTGCCAGCAGCCGACAGGGCCGCGAGCAGTACTTC. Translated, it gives CASSRQGREQYF.

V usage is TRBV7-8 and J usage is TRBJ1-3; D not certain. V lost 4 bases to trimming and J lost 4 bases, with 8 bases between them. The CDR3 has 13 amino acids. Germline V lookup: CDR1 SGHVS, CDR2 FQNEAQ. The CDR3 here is CASSSQIGNTIYF. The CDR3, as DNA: TGTGCCAGCAGCTCCCAAATCGGAAACACCATATATTTT. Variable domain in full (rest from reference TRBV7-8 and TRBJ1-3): GAGVSQSPRYKVAKRGQDVALRCDPISGHVSLFWYQQALGQGPEFLTYFQNEAQLDKSGLPSDRFFAERPEGSVSTLKIQRTQQEDSAVYLCASSSQIGNTIYFGEGSWLTVV.

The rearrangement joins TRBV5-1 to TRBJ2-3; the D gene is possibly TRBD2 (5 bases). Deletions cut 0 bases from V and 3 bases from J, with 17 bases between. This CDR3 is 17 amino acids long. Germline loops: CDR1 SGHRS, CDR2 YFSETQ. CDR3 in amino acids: CASSLGRALHATDTQYF. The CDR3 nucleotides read TGCGCCAGCAGCTTGGGGCGGGCCTTACATGCGACAGATACGCAGTATTTT. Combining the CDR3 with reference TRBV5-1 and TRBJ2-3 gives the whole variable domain KAGVTQTPRYLIKTRGQQVTLSCSPISGHRSVSWYQQTPGQGLQFLFEYFSETQRNKGNFPGRFSGRQFSNSRSEMNVSTLELGDSALYLCASSLGRALHATDTQYFGPGTRLTVL.

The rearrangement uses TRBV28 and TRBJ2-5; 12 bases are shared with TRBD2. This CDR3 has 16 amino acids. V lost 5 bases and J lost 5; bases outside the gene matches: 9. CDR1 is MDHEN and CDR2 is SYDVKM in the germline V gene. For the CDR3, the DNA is TGTGCCAGCAGTCAATTGAGACTAGCGGGAGTTGAGACCCAGTACTTC. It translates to CASSQLRLAGVETQYF.

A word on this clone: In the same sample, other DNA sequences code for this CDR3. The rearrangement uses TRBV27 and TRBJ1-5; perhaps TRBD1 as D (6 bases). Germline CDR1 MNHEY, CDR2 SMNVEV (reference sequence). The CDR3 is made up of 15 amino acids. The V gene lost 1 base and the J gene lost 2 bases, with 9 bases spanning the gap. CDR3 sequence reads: CASSLLGGGNQPQHF. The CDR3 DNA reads TGTGCCAGCAGTTTATTAGGGGGTGGCAATCAGCCCCAGCATTTT.

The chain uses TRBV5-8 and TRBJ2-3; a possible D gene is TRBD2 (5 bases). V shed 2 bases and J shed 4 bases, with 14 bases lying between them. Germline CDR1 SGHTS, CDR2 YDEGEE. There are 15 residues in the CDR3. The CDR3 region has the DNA TGTGCCAGCAGCTTCCGGCCGGGAAGTTCAGATACGCAGTATTTT. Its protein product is CASSFRPGSSDTQYF. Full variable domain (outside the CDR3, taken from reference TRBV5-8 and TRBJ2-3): EAGVTQSPTHLIKTRGQQATLRCSPISGHTSVYWYQQALGLGLQFLLWYDEGEERNRGNFPPRFSGRQFPNYSSELNVNALELEDSALYLCASSFRPGSSDTQYFGPGTRLTVL.

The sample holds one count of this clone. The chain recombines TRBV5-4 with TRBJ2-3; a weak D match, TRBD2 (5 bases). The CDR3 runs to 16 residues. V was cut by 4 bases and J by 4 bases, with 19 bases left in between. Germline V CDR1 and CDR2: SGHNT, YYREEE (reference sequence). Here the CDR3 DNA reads TGTGCCAGCAGCGGCGGGCTAGCTTCTTGGGCAGATACGCAGTATTTT. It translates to CASSGGLASWADTQYF.

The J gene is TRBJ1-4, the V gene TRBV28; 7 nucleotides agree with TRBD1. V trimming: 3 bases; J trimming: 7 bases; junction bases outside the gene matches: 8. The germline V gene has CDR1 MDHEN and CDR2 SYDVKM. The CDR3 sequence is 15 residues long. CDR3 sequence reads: CASSLLRGQVEKLFF. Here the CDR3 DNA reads TGTGCCAGCAGTTTGTTAAGGGGGCAGGTTGAAAAACTGTTTTTT.

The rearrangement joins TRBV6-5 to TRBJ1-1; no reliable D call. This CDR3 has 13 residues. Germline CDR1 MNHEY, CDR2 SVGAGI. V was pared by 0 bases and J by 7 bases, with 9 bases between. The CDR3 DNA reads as TGTGCCAGCAGTTACTCGTTCAGACTTGAAGCTTTCTTT. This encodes CASSYSFRLEAFF.

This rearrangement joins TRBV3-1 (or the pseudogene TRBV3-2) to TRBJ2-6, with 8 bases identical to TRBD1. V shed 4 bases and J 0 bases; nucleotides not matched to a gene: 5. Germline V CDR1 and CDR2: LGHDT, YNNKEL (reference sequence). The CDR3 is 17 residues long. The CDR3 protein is CASSLRTGRSGANVLTF. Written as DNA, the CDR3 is TGTGCCAGCAGCCTCAGGACAGGGCGCTCTGGGGCCAACGTCCTGACTTTC.

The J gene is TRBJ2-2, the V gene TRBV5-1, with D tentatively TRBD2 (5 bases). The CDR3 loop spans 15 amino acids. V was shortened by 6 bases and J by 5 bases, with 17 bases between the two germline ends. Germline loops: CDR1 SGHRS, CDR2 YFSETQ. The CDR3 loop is CASTLGLSETGELFF. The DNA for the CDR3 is TGCGCCAGCACTTTAGGACTCTCGGAGACCGGGGAGCTGTTTTTT. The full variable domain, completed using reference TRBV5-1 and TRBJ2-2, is KAGVTQTPRYLIKTRGQQVTLSCSPISGHRSVSWYQQTPGQGLQFLFEYFSETQRNKGNFPGRFSGRQFSNSRSEMNVSTLELGDSALYLCASTLGLSETGELFFGEGSRLTVL.

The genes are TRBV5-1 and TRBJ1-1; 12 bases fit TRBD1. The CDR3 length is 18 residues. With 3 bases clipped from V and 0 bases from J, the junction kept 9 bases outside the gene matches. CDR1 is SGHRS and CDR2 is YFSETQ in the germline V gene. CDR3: CASSSIGTGGVLNTEAFF. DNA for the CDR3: TGCGCCAGCAGCTCGATAGGGACAGGGGGCGTACTGAACACTGAAGCTTTCTTT.

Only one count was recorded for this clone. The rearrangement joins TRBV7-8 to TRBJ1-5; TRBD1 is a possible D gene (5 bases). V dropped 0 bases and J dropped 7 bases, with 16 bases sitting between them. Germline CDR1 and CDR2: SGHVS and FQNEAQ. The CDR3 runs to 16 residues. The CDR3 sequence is CASSLARGFRGQPQHF. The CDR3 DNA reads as TGTGCCAGCAGCTTAGCCCGGGGGTTTCGAGGGCAGCCCCAGCATTTT.

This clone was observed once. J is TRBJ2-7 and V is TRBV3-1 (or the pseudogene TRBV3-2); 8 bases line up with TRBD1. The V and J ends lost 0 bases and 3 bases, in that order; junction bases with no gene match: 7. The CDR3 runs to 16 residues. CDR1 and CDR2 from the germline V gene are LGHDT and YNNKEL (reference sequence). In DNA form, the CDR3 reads TGTGCCAGCAGCCAAGAAGGTACAGGGGGATTCTACGAGCAGTACTTC. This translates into CASSQEGTGGFYEQYF.

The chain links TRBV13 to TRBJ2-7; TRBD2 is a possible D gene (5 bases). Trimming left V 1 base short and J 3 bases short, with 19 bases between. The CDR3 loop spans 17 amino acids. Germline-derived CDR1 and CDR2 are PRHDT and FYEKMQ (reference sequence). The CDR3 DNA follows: TGTGCCAGCAGCTTAGTCGGGATCCTCTCAAATAACTACGAGCAGTACTTC. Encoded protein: CASSLVGILSNNYEQYF.

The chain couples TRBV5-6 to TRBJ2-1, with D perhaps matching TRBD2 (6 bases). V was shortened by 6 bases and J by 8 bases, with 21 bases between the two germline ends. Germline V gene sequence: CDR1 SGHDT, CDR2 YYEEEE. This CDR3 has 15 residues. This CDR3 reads CASTLKAGWGDEQFF. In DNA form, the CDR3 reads TGTGCCAGCACCTTAAAGGCGGGATGGGGTGATGAGCAGTTCTTC. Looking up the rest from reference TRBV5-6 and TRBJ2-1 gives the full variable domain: DAGVTQSPTHLIKTRGQQVTLRCSPKSGHDTVSWYQQALGQGPQFIFQYYEEEERQRGNFPDRFSGHQFPNYSSELNVNALLLGDSALYLCASTLKAGWGDEQFFGPGTRLTVL.